One and the same sample provided the 25 T cell receptor beta chains below, sequenced in a study of blood T cell repertoires in COVID-19 (TCRdb year 2020). Library prep was done by the immunoSEQ multiplex PCR assay. TCRdb's version of the immuneACCESS table is confined to in-frame rearrangements and falls short of the full clone set. An unresolved V gene accounts for under half of the shortfall where checked; the remainder is of unknown origin. The sample yields 150,000 to 200,000 clones; around four fifths were counted once. 9.1% of the sample is held by the ten biggest clonotypes. Material for sequencing was peripheral blood. These receptors were obtained from a woman aged 80 or older with active or convalescent COVID-19.

About this clone itself: At one boundary the junction diverges from the germline segment, which might be a read error. The J gene is TRBJ1-3, the V gene TRBV5-6, with 11 positions matching TRBD1. CDR3 length equals 16 residues. Germline V gene lookup returns CDR1 SGHDT and CDR2 YYEEEE. This CDR3 is CASSLAGTGGGYTIYF. The CDR3 bases are TGTGCCAGCAGCTTGGCCGGGACAGGGGGTGGATACACCATATATTTT.

This rearrangement joins TRBV7-9 to TRBJ1-2, with 8 nucleotides matching TRBD1. CDR3 length: 14 residues. V shed 7 bases and J 2 bases; nucleotides not matched to a gene: 6. Looked up from germline, CDR1 is SEHNR and CDR2 is FQNEAQ (reference sequence). CDR3: CASTSAGGNYGYTF. CDR3 DNA sequence: TGTGCCAGCACGTCGGCAGGGGGCAACTATGGCTACACCTTC.

V gene TRBV4-2 combines with J gene TRBJ2-7; 10 nucleotides align to TRBD2. The CDR3 runs 15 residues. Germline CDR1 and CDR2: LGHNA and YNFKEQ. V was pared by 4 bases and J by 2 bases, with 5 bases of the junction left unmatched. The CDR3 nucleotides read TGTGCCAGCAGCCCAACTAGCGGGGCCGCCTACGAGCAGTACTTC. Its translation is CASSPTSGAAYEQYF.

The CDR3 DNA follows: TGTGCCAGCAGCTTAGATTTGGTTACCCCTAATGGCTACACCTTC. Its translation is CASSLDLVTPNGYTF. This chain connects TRBV11-2 to TRBJ1-2; no clear D gene. This CDR3 is built from 15 residues. CDR1 SGHAT and CDR2 FQNNGV come from the germline V gene. With 0 bases removed from V and 6 bases from J, the gap between germline ends came to 14 bases.

The table lists this clone with many counts. The V call is TRBV28, the J call TRBJ1-2; 8 positions match TRBD1. V gave up 5 bases and J gave up 6 bases; unmatched junction bases: 8. Germline V CDR1 and CDR2: MDHEN, SYDVKM. This CDR3 is built from 14 residues. The CDR3 reads CASSLQGTGDGYTF. In nucleotides, the CDR3 is TGTGCCAGCAGTCTTCAGGGGACAGGAGATGGCTACACCTTC.

The J gene is TRBJ1-3, the V gene TRBV19; D is unresolved. From germline, CDR1 is LNHDA and CDR2 SQIVND (reference sequence). The V and J ends lost 6 bases and 0 bases respectively, with 9 bases between them. The CDR3 sequence is 14 residues long. CDR3 in DNA: TGTGCCAGTAGACTGGGCAGCTCTGGAAACACCATATATTTT. Its protein is CASRLGSSGNTIYF.

The chain recombines TRBV10-3 with TRBJ2-2, with TRBD1 matching 7 bases. V trimming: 7 bases; J trimming: 5 bases; junction bases outside the gene matches: 7. The length of the CDR3 is 14 residues. The germline gives CDR1 ENHRY, CDR2 SYGVKD. CDR3 sequence reads: CAITRDRKTGELFF. DNA for the CDR3: TGTGCCATCACCCGGGACAGAAAGACCGGGGAGCTGTTTTTT.

The chain couples TRBV23-1 to TRBJ2-1, with 10 bases fitting TRBD1. TRBV23-1 is identified as an open reading frame with a role that is uncertain. CDR3 length equals 15 residues. V trimming: 4 bases; J trimming: 4 bases; junction bases outside the gene matches: 4. CDR3 nucleotides: TGCGCCAGCAGTCTAAGGGACAGGGGTTACAATGAGCAGTTCTTC. Amino acids: CASSLRDRGYNEQFF.

In DNA, the CDR3 is TGTGCCTGGAGTCCTCAGAAACATAGCAATCAGCCCCAGCATTTT. It translates to CAWSPQKHSNQPQHF. V is TRBV30 and J is TRBJ1-5; D gene unclear. The CDR3 totals 15 residues. Germline values: CDR1 GTSNPN, CDR2 SVGIG (reference sequence). Trimming took off 2 bases at V and 0 bases at J, with 11 bases between the two ends.

The chain joins TRBV27 to TRBJ1-5; a weak D match, TRBD1 (5 bases). Per the germline V gene, CDR1 is MNHEY and CDR2 is SMNVEV (reference sequence). Trimming took off 8 bases at V and 0 bases at J, with 11 bases between the two ends. This CDR3 spans 14 amino acids. This chain's CDR3 is CASRRGYSNQPQHF. CDR3 coding DNA: TGTGCCAGCCGGAGGGGTTATAGCAATCAGCCCCAGCATTTT.

This rearrangement joins TRBV11-2 to TRBJ1-1, with D perhaps matching TRBD1 (6 bases). V was pared by 3 bases and J by 6 bases, with 14 bases between. The V gene's germline CDR1 is SGHAT and CDR2 FQNNGV. The CDR3 spans 14 residues. CDR3 protein: CASSLVGAVAEAFF. For the CDR3, the DNA is TGTGCCAGCAGCTTGGTGGGGGCGGTCGCTGAAGCTTTCTTT.

The chain is built from TRBV11-2 and TRBJ1-4, with D hard to call. Trimming stripped 1 base from V and 3 bases from J, with 6 bases between. There are 14 residues in the CDR3. Germline CDR1 reads SGHAT; CDR2 reads FQNNGV. The CDR3 sequence: CASSLVAPNEKLFF. Here the CDR3 DNA reads TGTGCCAGCAGCTTAGTAGCTCCTAATGAAAAACTGTTTTTT.

The rearrangement joins TRBV5-4 to TRBJ2-5; 13 nucleotides match TRBD2. With V trimmed by 3 bases and J by 7 bases, 12 bases remained unmatched. CDR1 and CDR2 from the germline V gene are SGHNT and YYREEE (reference sequence). The length of the CDR3 is 17 residues. CDR3 amino acids: CASSSPGLAGLGGTQYF. CDR3 in DNA: TGTGCCAGCAGCTCCCCGGGACTAGCGGGGCTAGGGGGGACCCAGTACTTC.

The V gene is TRBV7-9, the J gene TRBJ2-4, with D maybe TRBD1 (6 bases). The CDR3 length is 15 residues. Trimming stripped 5 bases from V and 5 bases from J, with 16 bases between. Germline CDR1 is SEHNR and CDR2 is FQNEAQ (reference sequence). The CDR3 DNA sequence: TGTGCCAGCAGCGTCCCCGGGACAATTGAAAACATTCAGTACTTC. Translating gives CASSVPGTIENIQYF.

The CDR3 sequence: CASSQDARTNPSQNTEAFF. The CDR3 DNA reads as TGTGCCAGCAGCCAAGATGCGAGAACCAACCCTTCCCAAAACACTGAAGCTTTCTTT. The rearrangement uses TRBV3-1 (or the pseudogene TRBV3-2) and TRBJ1-1; D is ambiguous. This CDR3 has 19 amino acids. Germline V gene data show CDR1 as LGHDT and CDR2 as YNNKEL (reference sequence). V was clipped by 0 bases and J by 2 bases, with 22 bases between them.

This rearrangement joins TRBV4-1 to TRBJ2-7, with 7 bases aligning to TRBD1. CDR3 length: 15 amino acids. Germline V CDR1 and CDR2: MGHRA, YSYEKL. The V gene end was trimmed by 2 bases and the J gene end by 5 bases; junction bases not matched to a gene: 9. CDR3 nucleotide sequence: TGCGCCAGCAGCCAATTAAGGACAGGCAACCACGAGCAGTACTTC. Protein product: CASSQLRTGNHEQYF.

CDR3 bases: TGCGCCAGCAGCCAAGGACAGGGGAGCTCCTACGAGCAGTACTTC. Translated: CASSQGQGSSYEQYF. The chain recombines TRBV4-3 with TRBJ2-7; 8 bases map to TRBD1. Per the germline V gene, CDR1 is LGHNA and CDR2 is YSLEER. V shed 1 base and J 0 bases; nucleotides not matched to a gene: 2. The CDR3 loop spans 15 amino acids.

This clone appeared a few times. The V and J genes are TRBV5-1 and TRBJ2-7; TRBD1 matches 7 bases. This CDR3 has 15 amino acids. Germline assignment: CDR1 SGHRS and CDR2 YFSETQ. Unmatched junction bases numbered 8, after V lost 5 bases and J lost 0 bases. The chain's CDR3 is CASRDGQASSYEQYF. CDR3 in DNA: TGCGCCAGCAGGGATGGACAGGCTAGCTCCTACGAGCAGTACTTC.

This rearrangement joins TRBV30 to TRBJ2-2; the D gene is possibly TRBD1 (5 bases). The CDR3 is 13 residues long. V lost 5 bases, J lost 0 bases, and 7 bases lay in between. From germline, CDR1 is GTSNPN and CDR2 SVGIG (reference sequence). In DNA, the CDR3 is TGTGCCTGGGGGGCCACGAACACCGGGGAGCTGTTTTTT. This gives the protein CAWGATNTGELFF.

J is TRBJ1-5 and V is TRBV6-2 or TRBV6-3; possibly TRBD1 for D (6 bases). Germline V CDR1 and CDR2: MNHEY, SVGEGT. V shed 0 bases and J shed 7 bases, with 10 bases lying between them. The CDR3 covers 14 residues. This chain's CDR3 is CASSYSLGGQPQHF. In DNA form, the CDR3 reads TGTGCCAGCAGTTACTCGTTAGGGGGACAGCCCCAGCATTTT.

The chain has TRBV5-1 and TRBJ1-1, with 9 bases matching TRBD1. Trimming at V came to 6 bases and at J to 10 bases, leaving 13 bases not matched to a gene. Germline CDR1 reads SGHRS; CDR2 reads YFSETQ. CDR3 length: 14 residues. CDR3 in amino acids: CASTLLETGGPAFF. Written as DNA, the CDR3 is TGCGCCAGCACCCTCTTAGAGACAGGGGGGCCAGCTTTCTTT.

The chain employs TRBV11-2 and TRBJ1-3; 7 bases are shared with TRBD1. J gave up 5 bases and V 3 bases, and 7 bases lay outside the gene matches. The CDR3 has 15 amino acids. Germline V lookup: CDR1 SGHAT, CDR2 FQNNGV. The CDR3 protein is CASSLTGFDRNTIYF. The CDR3 nucleotides are TGTGCCAGCAGCTTGACAGGGTTTGATCGAAACACCATATATTTT.

This clone was recorded a few times. V usage is TRBV5-1 and J usage is TRBJ2-1; TRBD2 might be the D (5 bases). Germline CDR1 SGHRS, CDR2 YFSETQ. V was trimmed by 0 bases and J by 0 bases, leaving 16 bases between them. The CDR3 sequence is 18 residues long. CDR3 coding DNA: TGCGCCAGCAGCTTGGCCGGGAAGCTTCGTAGCTCCTACAATGAGCAGTTCTTC. This encodes CASSLAGKLRSSYNEQFF. The full variable domain, its missing parts supplied by reference TRBV5-1 and TRBJ2-1, is KAGVTQTPRYLIKTRGQQVTLSCSPISGHRSVSWYQQTPGQGLQFLFEYFSETQRNKGNFPGRFSGRQFSNSRSEMNVSTLELGDSALYLCASSLAGKLRSSYNEQFFGPGTRLTVL.

The J gene is TRBJ1-5, the V gene TRBV4-3; D possibly corresponds to TRBD1 (6 bases). This CDR3 is built from 15 residues. Germline V CDR1 and CDR2: LGHNA, YSLEER. The V and J ends lost 0 bases and 6 bases respectively, with 12 bases between them. The DNA for the CDR3 is TGCGCCAGCAGCCAAGATCGAGGGGGGGGTCAGCCCCAGCATTTT. Translated: CASSQDRGGGQPQHF.

The rearrangement links TRBV11-2 to TRBJ2-3; 7 bases align to TRBD2. Germline lookup yields CDR1 SGHAT and CDR2 FQNNGV. Trimming cost V 3 bases and J 0 bases; bases outside gene matches: 3. CDR3 length equals 15 residues. CDR3 nucleotides: TGTGCCAGCAGCTTCGGGGGGATTAGCACAGATACGCAGTATTTT. It codes for CASSFGGISTDTQYF.